Described below is a single TCR beta chain sequence and its context. Generated by immunoSEQ multiplex PCR, the TCRdb table keeps only in-frame clones and is missing some. The sample lists fewer than 350,000 clones; 70% to 90% were seen once. The sample comes from a study of blood T cell repertoires in COVID-19. Germline V gene data show CDR1 as LGHDT and CDR2 as YNNKEL (reference sequence). The J segment lost 4 bases and the V segment lost 4 bases, leaving 4 bases of the junction unmatched. This CDR3 region has 14 residues. The sample comprised peripheral blood. The sequence derives from a woman in her twenties or thirties who had recovered from COVID-19. The genes are TRBV3-1 (or the pseudogene TRBV3-2) and TRBJ2-5; 9 nucleotides match TRBD1. The CDR3 coding sequence is TGTGCCAGCAGCCGGGACAGGGTGGGAGAGACCCAGTACTTC. It encodes CASSRDRVGETQYF.